These 9 T cell receptor beta chains came from one sample sequenced in a study of blood T cell repertoires in COVID-19. Only in-frame clones appear in the TCRdb table, and some are missing; sequencing was by immunoSEQ multiplex PCR. Seen here are 200,000 to 250,000 clones, roughly 77% observed once, and the top ten hold approximately 9.2%. Sequenced material: PBMCs or T cells enriched from blood (not recorded which). These TCRs come from a middle-aged man who had recovered from COVID-19.

V is TRBV19 and J is TRBJ2-1, with a tentative D call TRBD1 (6 bases). The ends were cut back, 8 bases at V and 7 bases at J, with 18 bases in the middle. The CDR3 consists of 14 residues. Germline V gene sequence: CDR1 LNHDA, CDR2 SQIVND (reference sequence). CDR3 DNA sequence: TGTGCCAGTTTAGACAGGAGGCTCGGGAATGAGCAGTTCTTC. This codes for CASLDRRLGNEQFF. Full variable domain (outside the CDR3, taken from reference TRBV19 and TRBJ2-1): DGGITQSPKYLFRKEGQNVTLSCEQNLNHDAMYWYRQDPGQGLRLIYYSQIVNDFQKGDIAEGYSVSREKKESFPLTVTSAQKNPTAFYLCASLDRRLGNEQFFGPGTRLTVL.

The CDR3 loop reads CASSLEGQGVAEAFF. The CDR3 bases are TGTGCCAGCAGCTTAGAGGGACAGGGGGTAGCTGAAGCTTTCTTT. V gene TRBV11-2 combines with J gene TRBJ1-1, with 11 bases identical to TRBD1. The CDR3 spans 15 residues. The J segment lost 6 bases and the V segment lost 0 bases, leaving 3 bases of the junction unmatched. The V gene's germline CDR1 is SGHAT and CDR2 FQNNGV. Complete variable domain (other parts from reference TRBV11-2 and TRBJ1-1): EAGVAQSPRYKIIEKRQSVAFWCNPISGHATLYWYQQILGQGPKLLIQFQNNGVVDDSQLPKDRFSAERLKGVDSTLKIQPAKLEDSAVYLCASSLEGQGVAEAFFGQGTRLTVV.

The sample holds a few counts of this clone. The J gene is TRBJ1-2, the V gene TRBV5-1; a possible D gene is TRBD1 (6 bases). The CDR3 has 14 amino acids. The germline V and J ends were trimmed by 4 bases and 2 bases, with 12 bases remaining between them. Germline loops: CDR1 SGHRS, CDR2 YFSETQ. The CDR3 loop is CASSPEGGNYGYTF. The CDR3, as DNA: TGCGCCAGCAGCCCAGAGGGGGGGAACTATGGCTACACCTTC.

This chain joins TRBV2 and TRBJ1-1; D is ambiguous. This CDR3 is 15 amino acids long. Germline-derived CDR1 and CDR2 are SNHLY and FYNNEI. The V and J ends lost 6 bases and 1 base respectively, with 15 bases between them. CDR3 nucleotide sequence: TGTGCCAGCAGGGGAGGCGGCGGCCCGAACACTGAAGCTTTCTTT. Its protein is CASRGGGGPNTEAFF.

This clone was seen only a few times. This rearrangement joins TRBV27 to TRBJ1-2, with 10 bases that match TRBD1. Germline CDR1 reads MNHEY; CDR2 reads SMNVEV (reference sequence). The CDR3 spans 16 residues. The V and J ends lost 6 bases and 6 bases, in that order; junction bases with no gene match: 13. CDR3 sequence reads: CASSPQGQGFSDGYTF. The DNA for the CDR3 is TGTGCCAGCAGCCCTCAGGGACAGGGGTTTTCGGATGGCTACACCTTC.

The chain combines TRBV3-1 (or the pseudogene TRBV3-2) with TRBJ2-7; 7 bases match TRBD1. Germline V lookup: CDR1 LGHDT, CDR2 YNNKEL (reference sequence). This CDR3 spans 15 amino acids. V shed 1 base and J 6 bases; nucleotides not matched to a gene: 9. The CDR3 DNA reads as TGTGCCAGCAGCCAAGGGGGCAGGGGGTCGAGCGAGCAGTACTTC. Translating it yields CASSQGGRGSSEQYF.

The genes are TRBV19 and TRBJ1-2; D might be TRBD1 (6 bases). V lost 0 bases, J lost 4 bases, and 9 bases lay in between. This CDR3 comprises 14 residues. Germline V gives CDR1 LNHDA, CDR2 SQIVND (reference sequence). CDR3 residues: CASSIDGRGYGYTF. CDR3 coding DNA: TGTGCCAGTAGTATAGATGGCAGGGGCTATGGCTACACCTTC.

V and J are TRBV6-6 and TRBJ1-2; unclear D gene. The CDR3 length is 14 residues. Trimming cost V 10 bases and J 7 bases, with 22 bases left between them. From germline, CDR1 is MNHNY and CDR2 SVGAGI (reference sequence). The CDR3 region has the DNA TGTGCCACGGTCATGGACGCGGGCTCTCTTGGCTACACCTTC. This translates into CATVMDAGSLGYTF.

The CDR3 here is CASRSKVSRGKVSNQPQHF. The CDR3 region has the DNA TGTGCCAGCAGGTCAAAAGTATCCAGGGGGAAGGTAAGCAATCAGCCCCAGCATTTT. J is TRBJ1-5 and V is TRBV7-9; TRBD1 agrees at 7 bases. CDR3 length: 19 amino acids. The germline CDR1 and CDR2 sequences are SEHNR and FQNEAQ (reference sequence). The trim removed 6 bases at V and 1 base at J, leaving 18 bases unmatched.